This T cell receptor beta chain was obtained from a study of CD8 T cells in ankylosing spondylitis. Study outcomes and limitations: Matched ankylosing spondylitis synovial fluid reportedly showed significant enrichment of disease-linked clones. Earlier reports found some motif variants in synovial fluid and blood in reactive arthritis. Characteristic, it appeared, of ankylosing spondylitis blood was a TCR beta motif of fewer than 10 highly homologous variants.

This clonotype has ten or more counts. Its target is unknown. In making TCR beta libraries, quantitative 5'-RACE with molecular barcodes was used. Via MiXCR, TCRdb re-called the 5' RACE reads, giving one row per CDR3 protein. The sample has some 130,000 distinct CDR3 sequences; 6% to 8% are singletons. This sequence was found in a female donor with ankylosing spondylitis or in good health (not recorded which). The sequencing input was blood, either unsorted or a sorted T cell fraction (not recorded which).

Here the CDR3 reads CSAMGGMNTEAFF. CDR3 bases: TGCAGTGCTATGGGGGGGATGAACACTGAAGCTTTCTTT. The chain has TRBV20-1 and TRBJ1-1; tentative D call: TRBD1 (5 bases). The length of the CDR3 is 13 residues. V lost 4 bases and J 0 bases, leaving 9 bases between the germline ends. Germline values: CDR1 DFQATT, CDR2 SNEGSKA (reference sequence).